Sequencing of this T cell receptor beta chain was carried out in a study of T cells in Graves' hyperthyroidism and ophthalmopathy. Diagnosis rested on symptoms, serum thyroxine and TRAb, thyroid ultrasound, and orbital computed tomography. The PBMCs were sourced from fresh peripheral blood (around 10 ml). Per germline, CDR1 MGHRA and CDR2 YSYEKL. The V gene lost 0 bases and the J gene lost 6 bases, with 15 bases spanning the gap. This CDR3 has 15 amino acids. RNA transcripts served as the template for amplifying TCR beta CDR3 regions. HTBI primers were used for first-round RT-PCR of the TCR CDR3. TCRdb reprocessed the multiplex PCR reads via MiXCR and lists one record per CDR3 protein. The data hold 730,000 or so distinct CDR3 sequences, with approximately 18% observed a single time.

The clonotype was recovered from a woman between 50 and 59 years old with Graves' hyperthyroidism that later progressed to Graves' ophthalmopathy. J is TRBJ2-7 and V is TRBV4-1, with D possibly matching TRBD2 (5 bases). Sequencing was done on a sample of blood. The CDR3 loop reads CASSQDLLGGSEQYF. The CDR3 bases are TGCGCCAGCAGCCAAGATCTTCTCGGCGGGTCCGAGCAGTACTTC.